Detailed here is one T cell receptor (beta chain). Trimming took off 4 bases at V and 4 bases at J, with 19 bases between the two ends. The CDR3 covers 16 residues. Germline V gene lookup returns CDR1 SGHNT and CDR2 YENEEA. The data belong to a study of blood T cell repertoires in COVID-19. Study background: Samples taken during acute and convalescent COVID-19 were collected in the United States, Italy and Spain. In each case, the material was cDNA or gDNA derived from T cells, B-cell-depleted T cells, or PBMCs.

As processed by the authors: Nucleated cell number was recorded as an estimate derived from reference gene primer amplification. Profiled with immunoSEQ multiplex PCR; TCRdb holds only in-frame clones, not every one. V and J calls and clone size are those listed in that table; D and trimming were worked out from the DNA. The sample lists 60,000 or so clones, more than 65% occurring once. The V call is TRBV11-3, the J call TRBJ2-5, with D perhaps TRBD2 (7 bases). This receptor was identified in a human donor in a cohort sampled during active COVID-19. The sequenced sample consisted of peripheral blood. For the CDR3, the DNA is TGTGCCAGCAGCTCGAGAGGGGGGGGGTCGGGAGAGACCCAGTACTTC. This sequence encodes CASSSRGGGSGETQYF. The full variable domain, completed using reference TRBV11-3 and TRBJ2-5, is EAGVVQSPRYKIIEKKQPVAFWCNPISGHNTLYWYLQNLGQGPELLIRYENEEAVDDSQLPKDRFSAERLKGVDSTLKIQPAELGDSAVYLCASSSRGGGSGETQYFGPGTRLLVL.